This entry concerns a single TCR beta chain. V lost 1 base and J 1 base, leaving 10 bases between the germline ends. Per germline, CDR1 LGHDT and CDR2 YNNKEL (reference sequence). The CDR3 sequence is 15 residues long. Profiled with immunoSEQ multiplex PCR; TCRdb holds only in-frame clones, not every one. In the table there are about 350,000 clones, about 90% of which are singletons. The sample comes from a study of Ad26.COV2.S vaccination and SARS-CoV-2 variants. The genes are TRBV3-1 (or the pseudogene TRBV3-2) and TRBJ1-1; D is perhaps TRBD1 (6 bases). The TCR sequence derives from a human donor who had recovered from COVID-19. The sample in question was peripheral blood, obtained after recovery from COVID-19. DNA for the CDR3: TGTGCCAGCAGCCAAGGATGGACAGCGAACACTGAAGCTTTCTTT. Translation: CASSQGWTANTEAFF.